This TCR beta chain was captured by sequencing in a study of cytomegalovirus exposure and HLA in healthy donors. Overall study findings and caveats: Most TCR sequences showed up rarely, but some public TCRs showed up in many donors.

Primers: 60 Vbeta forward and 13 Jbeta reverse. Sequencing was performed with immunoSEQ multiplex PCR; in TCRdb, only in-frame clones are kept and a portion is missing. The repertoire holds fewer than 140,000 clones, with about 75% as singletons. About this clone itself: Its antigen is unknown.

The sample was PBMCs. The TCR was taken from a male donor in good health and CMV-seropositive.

The CDR3 protein is CASSLVGSGSQPQHF. In nucleotides, the CDR3 is TGTGCCAGCAGCTTGGTAGGGAGCGGGTCTCAGCCCCAGCATTTT. The genes are TRBV5-6 and TRBJ1-5; no definite D call. This CDR3 has 15 amino acids. Trimming stripped 0 bases from V and 6 bases from J, with 13 bases between. CDR1 is SGHDT and CDR2 is YYEEEE in the germline V gene.